These 5 T cell receptor beta chains share one sample of origin, sequenced in a study. TCRdb reanalysed the 5' RACE reads using MiXCR and keeps one entry per CDR3 protein. This table holds about 6,700 distinct CDR3 sequences, roughly half found once. Sequenced input: naive CD4+ T cells sorted from a lymph node. Noted subset: naive CD4+ T cells, CD4+CD45RA+CD25-. These receptor sequences come from a female donor with breast cancer.

The CDR3 DNA follows: TGTGCCAGCTCCCGAGGCGGGACAGCTAACGAGCAGTACTTC. Translated: CASSRGGTANEQYF. The gene calls are TRBV18 and TRBJ2-7; weak D call: TRBD1 (7 bases). The CDR3 consists of 14 residues. The germline V gene has CDR1 KGHSH and CDR2 LQKENI. Trimming took 6 bases from V and 5 from J, leaving 17 bases between them.

The chain combines TRBV5-1 with TRBJ2-3; 9 bases align to TRBD2. Per the germline V gene, CDR1 is SGHRS and CDR2 is YFSETQ. J lost 2 bases, V lost 1 base, and 8 bases had no gene match. CDR3 size: 17 residues. Written as DNA, the CDR3 is TGCGCCAGCAGCTTGAATTTTCGGACTAGCGACACAGATACGCAGTATTTT. Protein sequence: CASSLNFRTSDTDTQYF.

This chain uses TRBV12-3 or TRBV12-4 with TRBJ2-7, with 8 nucleotides matching TRBD2. The CDR3 loop spans 12 amino acids. Trimming took 6 bases from V and 6 from J; bases not matched to a gene: 4. The CDR3 protein is CASRAGVREQYF. In DNA form, the CDR3 reads TGTGCCAGCAGAGCGGGAGTACGCGAGCAGTACTTC.

CDR3 in amino acids: CASSTYRGLGYTF. For the CDR3, the DNA is TGTGCCAGCAGTACCTACAGGGGGCTCGGCTACACCTTC. The chain couples TRBV6-5 to TRBJ1-2; TRBD1 matches 9 bases. There are 13 residues in the CDR3. With V trimmed by 5 bases and J by 8 bases, 6 bases remained unmatched. Germline V gives CDR1 MNHEY, CDR2 SVGAGI.

The chain employs TRBV12-3 or TRBV12-4 and TRBJ1-6; no clear D gene. This CDR3 has 13 residues. Between the trimmed V and J ends, which lost 8 bases and 8 bases, there was a span of 13 bases. The CDR3 DNA follows: TGTGCCAGCTCGGACGGTTACTATTCACCCCTCCACTTT. Translating it yields CASSDGYYSPLHF.